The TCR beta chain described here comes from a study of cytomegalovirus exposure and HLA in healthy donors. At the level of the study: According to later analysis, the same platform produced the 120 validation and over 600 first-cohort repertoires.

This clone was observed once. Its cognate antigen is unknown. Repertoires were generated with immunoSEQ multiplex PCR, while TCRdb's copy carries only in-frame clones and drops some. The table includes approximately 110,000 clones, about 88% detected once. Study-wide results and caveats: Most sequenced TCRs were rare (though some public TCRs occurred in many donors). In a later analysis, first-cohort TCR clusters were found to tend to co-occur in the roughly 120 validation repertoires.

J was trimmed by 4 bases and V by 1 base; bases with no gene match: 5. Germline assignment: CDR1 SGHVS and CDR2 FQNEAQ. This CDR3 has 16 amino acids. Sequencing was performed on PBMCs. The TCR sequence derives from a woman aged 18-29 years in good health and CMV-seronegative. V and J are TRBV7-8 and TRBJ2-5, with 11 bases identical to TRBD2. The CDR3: CASSLELAGARETQYF. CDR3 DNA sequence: TGTGCCAGCAGCTTAGAACTAGCGGGGGCGAGAGAGACCCAGTACTTC.